These T cell receptor beta chains were read from a single sample in a study of regulatory T cells. Repertoires were generated with immunoSEQ multiplex PCR, while TCRdb's copy carries only in-frame clones and drops some. The sample lists about 3,300 clones; around 94% were seen once. Sample: CD4+ Tregs sorted from blood. Receptors originate from a person under 35 with CD3G deficiency. The CDR3 runs from the conserved cysteine through the conserved F or W. D genes are given only for firm matches. Size tells how often a clone was seen (once, few, many) or the class of an expanded clone, and some rows leave it out.

j_call clone_size v_call d_call cdr3_aa cdr3_nt
TRBJ2-7 NA TRBV20-1 NA CSAKDNYEQYF TGCAGTGCAAAGGACAACTACGAGCAGTACTTC
TRBJ1-1 NA TRBV7-9 NA CASSPPMGGAFF TGTGCCAGCAGCCCCCCTATGGGGGGAGCTTTCTTT
TRBJ2-6 NA TRBV6-6 NA CASSGGGRPGANVLTF TGTGCCAGCAGTGGCGGGGGCCGTCCTGGGGCCAACGTCCTGACTTTC
TRBJ2-7 NA TRBV28 NA CASSHPRDRASHEQYF TGTGCCAGCAGTCACCCCCGGGACCGGGCATCCCACGAGCAGTACTTC
TRBJ2-2 NA TRBV7-9 NA CASSDGHTGELFF TGTGCCAGCAGCGATGGACACACCGGGGAGCTGTTTTTT
TRBJ1-4 NA TRBV4-1 NA CASSPRGEEKLFF TGCGCCAGCAGCCCTCGCGGGGAAGAAAAACTGTTTTTT
TRBJ2-3 once TRBV28 NA CASSSRGAWRQRTDTQYF TGTGCCAGCAGTTCTCGGGGGGCTTGGCGGCAGCGCACAGATACGCAGTATTTT
TRBJ2-3 NA TRBV7-8 NA CAGSSQEGGTQYF TGTGCCGGCAGCTCCCAGGAGGGAGGTACGCAGTATTTT
TRBJ2-1 NA TRBV7-6 TRBD2 CASSSSSGGWGEQFF TGTGCCAGCAGCTCCTCTAGCGGGGGATGGGGTGAGCAGTTCTTC
TRBJ2-2 NA TRBV7-8 NA CASSLLRGSNTGELFF TGTGCCAGCAGCCTCTTACGGGGCTCGAACACCGGGGAGCTGTTTTTT
TRBJ2-1 once TRBV19 NA CASSKAEGLGSEQFF TGTGCCAGTAGTAAGGCGGAGGGCCTCGGGTCGGAGCAGTTCTTC
TRBJ1-5 NA TRBV10-1 TRBD1 CANGRDRAQPQHF TGCGCCAACGGCCGGGACAGGGCACAGCCCCAGCATTTT
TRBJ2-3 once TRBV7-3 NA CASSPGADTQYF TGTGCCAGCAGTCCCGGGGCAGATACGCAGTATTTT
TRBJ2-3 NA TRBV27 TRBD1 CASSARTGSDTQYF TGTGCCAGCAGTGCCCGGACAGGATCAGATACGCAGTATTTT
TRBJ1-1 NA TRBV6-1 NA CASSGVGGIGEAFF TGTGCCAGCAGTGGCGTTGGGGGGATTGGTGAAGCTTTCTTT
TRBJ2-3 once TRBV27 TRBD2 CASRSYGTSGGDTQYF TGTGCCAGCAGATCCTACGGGACTAGCGGGGGGGATACGCAGTATTTT
TRBJ2-7 NA TRBV6-6 TRBD2 CASSYAGDSYEQYF TGTGCCAGCAGTTACGCGGGAGATTCCTACGAGCAGTACTTC
TRBJ2-7 NA TRBV7-2 NA CASSFGQLPSYEQYF TGTGCCAGCAGCTTCGGCCAACTTCCCTCCTACGAGCAGTACTTC
TRBJ2-7 NA TRBV28 NA CASSRVGFLDEQYF TGTGCCAGCAGCCGAGTCGGGTTCCTCGACGAGCAGTACTTC
TRBJ2-1 NA TRBV10-3 NA CAISAGGMTSNEQFF TGTGCCATCAGTGCTGGCGGGATGACCTCCAATGAGCAGTTCTTC
TRBJ2-7 NA TRBV5-1 TRBD2 CASSLNWGGEQYF TGCGCCAGCAGCTTGAATTGGGGGGGCGAGCAGTACTTC